The T cell receptor beta chain under discussion was sequenced for a study of relationships among human T cell subsets. Study-wide findings and caveats: The seven subsets showed no significant differences in gene usage or CDR3 length. Many CDR3s were shared across Th1, Th2 and regulatory subsets.

After negative selection with anti-CD4 multisort beads, CD8+ T cells were positively selected with anti-CD8 beads. Trimming removed 0 bases at V and 4 bases at J, with 15 bases between. The CDR3 runs to 15 residues. Germline assignment: CDR1 DFQATT and CDR2 SNEGSKA (reference sequence). Only a few counts were recorded for this clonotype. Its antigen is as yet unknown. Semiquantitative ARM-PCR amplified T cell receptor alpha and beta CDR3 regions from mRNA. Exponential amplification used communal superprimers after tagged nested gene-specific primers in ARM-PCR. TCRdb fed the multiplex PCR reads into MiXCR, producing one record per CDR3 protein. The repertoire consists of about 5,000 distinct CDR3 sequences, with 55% to 65% occurring once and the leading ten covering 57%.

Input material: CD8+ T cells sorted from blood. The chain uses TRBV20-1 and TRBJ1-1, with a weak D call TRBD1 (6 bases). The TCR was taken from a man aged 35-49 years in good health. CDR3 protein: CSARERLNRATEAFF. Here the CDR3 DNA reads TGCAGTGCTAGAGAGCGACTGAACAGGGCCACTGAAGCTTTCTTT.